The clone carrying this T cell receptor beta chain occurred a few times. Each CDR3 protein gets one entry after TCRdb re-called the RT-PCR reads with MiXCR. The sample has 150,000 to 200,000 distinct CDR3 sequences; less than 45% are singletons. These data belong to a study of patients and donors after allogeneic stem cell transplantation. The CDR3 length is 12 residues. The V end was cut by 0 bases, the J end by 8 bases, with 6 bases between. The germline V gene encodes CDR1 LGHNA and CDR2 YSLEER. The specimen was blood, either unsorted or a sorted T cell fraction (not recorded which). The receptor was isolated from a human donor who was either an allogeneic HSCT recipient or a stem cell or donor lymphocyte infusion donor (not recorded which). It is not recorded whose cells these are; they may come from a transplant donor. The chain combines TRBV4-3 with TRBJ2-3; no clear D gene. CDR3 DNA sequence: TGCGCCAGCAGCCAAGAGGACCGTACGCAGTATTTT. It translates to CASSQEDRTQYF.